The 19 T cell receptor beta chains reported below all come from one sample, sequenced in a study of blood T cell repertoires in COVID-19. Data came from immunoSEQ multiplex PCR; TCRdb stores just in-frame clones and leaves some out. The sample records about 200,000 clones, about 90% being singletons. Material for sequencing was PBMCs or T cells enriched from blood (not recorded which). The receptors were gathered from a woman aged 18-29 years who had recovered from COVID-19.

The CDR3 is CASSFGRSPEDNSPLHF. The CDR3 nucleotides read TGCGCCAGCAGCTTTGGGAGGTCCCCAGAAGATAATTCACCCCTCCACTTT. The gene calls are TRBV5-1 and TRBJ1-6; no firm D call. This CDR3 is built from 17 residues. V was pared by 2 bases and J by 5 bases, with 17 bases between. Germline values: CDR1 SGHRS, CDR2 YFSETQ.

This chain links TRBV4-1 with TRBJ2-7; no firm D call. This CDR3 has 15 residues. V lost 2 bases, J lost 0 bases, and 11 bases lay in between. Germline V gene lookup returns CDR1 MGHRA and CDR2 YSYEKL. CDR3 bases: TGCGCCAGCAGCCAATGGATTACAGTCTCCTACGAGCAGTACTTC. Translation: CASSQWITVSYEQYF.

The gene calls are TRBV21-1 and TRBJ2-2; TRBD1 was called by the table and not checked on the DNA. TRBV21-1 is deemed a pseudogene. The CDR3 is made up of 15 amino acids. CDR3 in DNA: TGTGCCAGCAGCCGTAGGTGCAGGGGGAACGGGGAGCTGTTTTTT. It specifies CASSRRCRGNGELFF.

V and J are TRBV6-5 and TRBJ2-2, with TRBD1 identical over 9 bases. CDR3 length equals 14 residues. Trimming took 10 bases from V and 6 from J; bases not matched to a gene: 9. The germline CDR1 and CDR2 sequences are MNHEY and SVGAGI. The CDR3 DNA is TGTGCCACCGCGGACAGGGGTTCAGCCGGGGAGCTGTTTTTT. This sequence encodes CATADRGSAGELFF.

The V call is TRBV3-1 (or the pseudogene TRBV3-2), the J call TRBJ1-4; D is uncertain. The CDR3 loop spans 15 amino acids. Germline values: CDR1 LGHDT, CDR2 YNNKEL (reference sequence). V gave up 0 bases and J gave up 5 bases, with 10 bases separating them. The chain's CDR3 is CASSQEWRVNEKLFF. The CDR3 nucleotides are TGTGCCAGCAGCCAAGAGTGGAGGGTGAATGAAAAACTGTTTTTT.

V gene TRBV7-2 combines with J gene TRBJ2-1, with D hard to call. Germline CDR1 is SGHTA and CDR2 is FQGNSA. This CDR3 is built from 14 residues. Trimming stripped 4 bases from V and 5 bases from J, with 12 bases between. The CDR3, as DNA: TGTGCCAGCAGCTCCTCGAGGCCTGACAATGAGCAGTTCTTC. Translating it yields CASSSSRPDNEQFF.

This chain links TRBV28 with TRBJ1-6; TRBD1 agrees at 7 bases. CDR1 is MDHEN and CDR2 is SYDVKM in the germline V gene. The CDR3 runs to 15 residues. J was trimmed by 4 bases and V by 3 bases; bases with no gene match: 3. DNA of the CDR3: TGTGCCAGCAGTTTTAGGGGGCCGTATAATTCACCCCTCCACTTT. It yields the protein CASSFRGPYNSPLHF. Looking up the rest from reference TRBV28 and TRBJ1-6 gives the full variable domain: DVKVTQSSRYLVKRTGEKVFLECVQDMDHENMFWYRQDPGLGLRLIYFSYDVKMKEKGDIPEGYSVSREKKERFSLILESASTNQTSMYLCASSFRGPYNSPLHFGNGTRLTVT.

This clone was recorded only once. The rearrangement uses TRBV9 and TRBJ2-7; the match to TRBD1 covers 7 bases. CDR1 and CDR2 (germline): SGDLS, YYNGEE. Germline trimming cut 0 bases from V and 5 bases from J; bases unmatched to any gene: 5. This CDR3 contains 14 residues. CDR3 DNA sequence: TGTGCCAGCAGCGTAGACGGGACAGTTGACGAGCAGTACTTC. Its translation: CASSVDGTVDEQYF.

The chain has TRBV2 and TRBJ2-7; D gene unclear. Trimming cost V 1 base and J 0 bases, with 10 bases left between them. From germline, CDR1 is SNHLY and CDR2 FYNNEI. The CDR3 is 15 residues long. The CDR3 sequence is CASSEGRISSYEQYF. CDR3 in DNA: TGTGCCAGCAGTGAAGGGCGGATTAGCTCCTACGAGCAGTACTTC.

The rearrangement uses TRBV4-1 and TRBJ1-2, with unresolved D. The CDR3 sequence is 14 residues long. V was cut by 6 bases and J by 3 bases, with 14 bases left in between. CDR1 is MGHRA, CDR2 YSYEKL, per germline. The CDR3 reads CASREGGMDYGYTF. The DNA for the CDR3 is TGCGCCAGCAGGGAGGGAGGGATGGACTATGGCTACACCTTC.

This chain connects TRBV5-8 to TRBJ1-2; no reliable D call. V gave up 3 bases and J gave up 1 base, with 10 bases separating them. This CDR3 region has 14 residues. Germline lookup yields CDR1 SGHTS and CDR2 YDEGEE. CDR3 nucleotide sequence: TGTGCCAGCAGCTCGCAGTATCTTAACTATGGCTACACCTTC. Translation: CASSSQYLNYGYTF.

The CDR3 sequence is CSARGHLLNTEAFF. Here the CDR3 DNA reads TGCAGCGCCCGAGGACACCTCTTAAACACTGAAGCTTTCTTT. This chain connects TRBV29-1 to TRBJ1-1, with D possibly being TRBD1 (5 bases). Germline-derived CDR1 and CDR2 are SQVTM and ANQGSEA. The CDR3 covers 14 residues. Between the trimmed V and J ends, which lost 7 bases and 2 bases, there was a span of 17 bases.

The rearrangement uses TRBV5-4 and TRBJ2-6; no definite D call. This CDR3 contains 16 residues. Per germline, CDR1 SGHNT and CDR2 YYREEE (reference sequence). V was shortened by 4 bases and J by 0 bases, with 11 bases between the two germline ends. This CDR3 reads CASSPTRGSGANVLTF. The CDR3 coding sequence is TGTGCCAGCAGCCCGACGAGAGGCTCTGGGGCCAACGTCCTGACTTTC.

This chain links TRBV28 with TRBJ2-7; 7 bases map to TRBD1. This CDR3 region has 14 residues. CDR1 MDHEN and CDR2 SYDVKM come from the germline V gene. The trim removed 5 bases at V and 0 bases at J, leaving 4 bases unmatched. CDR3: CASSPDRDSYEQYF. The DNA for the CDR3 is TGTGCCAGCAGTCCTGACAGGGACTCCTACGAGCAGTACTTC.

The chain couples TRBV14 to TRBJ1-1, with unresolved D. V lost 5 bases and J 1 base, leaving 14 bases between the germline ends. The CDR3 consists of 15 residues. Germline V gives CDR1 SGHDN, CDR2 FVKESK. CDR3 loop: CASSSLTGRNTEAFF. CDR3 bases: TGTGCCAGCAGCTCCCTCACGGGTAGGAACACTGAAGCTTTCTTT.

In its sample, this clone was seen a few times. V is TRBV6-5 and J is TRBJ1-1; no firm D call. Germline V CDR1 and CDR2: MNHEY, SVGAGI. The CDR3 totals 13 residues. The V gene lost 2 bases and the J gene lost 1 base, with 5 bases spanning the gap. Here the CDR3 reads CASSYQENTEAFF. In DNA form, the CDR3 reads TGTGCCAGCAGTTACCAGGAGAACACTGAAGCTTTCTTT.

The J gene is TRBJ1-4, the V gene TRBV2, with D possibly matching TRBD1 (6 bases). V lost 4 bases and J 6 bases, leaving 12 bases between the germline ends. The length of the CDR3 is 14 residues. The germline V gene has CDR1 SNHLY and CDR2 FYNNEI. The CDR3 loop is CASSVQGADEKLFF. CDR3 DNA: TGTGCCAGCAGTGTACAGGGCGCGGATGAAAAACTGTTTTTT.

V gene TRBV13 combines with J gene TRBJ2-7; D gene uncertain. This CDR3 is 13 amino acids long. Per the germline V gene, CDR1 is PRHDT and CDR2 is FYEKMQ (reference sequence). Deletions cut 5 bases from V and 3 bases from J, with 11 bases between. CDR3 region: CASSPLWSYEQYF. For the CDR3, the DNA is TGTGCCAGCAGCCCCTTATGGAGCTACGAGCAGTACTTC.

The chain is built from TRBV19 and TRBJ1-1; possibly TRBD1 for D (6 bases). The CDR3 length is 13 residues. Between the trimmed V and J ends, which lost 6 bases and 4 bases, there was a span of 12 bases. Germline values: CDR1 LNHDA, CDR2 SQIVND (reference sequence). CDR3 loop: CASSRGGITEAFF. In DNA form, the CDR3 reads TGTGCCAGTAGCCGAGGGGGAATCACTGAAGCTTTCTTT.